This T cell receptor beta chain was found in a study of cytomegalovirus exposure and HLA in healthy donors. The wider study: Among the approximately 370 donors who were genotyped, approximately 83% fell in the genetic ancestry cluster that is associated with self-reported Caucasian donors. Points from the study as a whole: Specificity of a few CMV-associated chains for CMV antigens was verified in vitro. It was reported that TCR beta sequences correctly inferred the HLA-A and HLA-B alleles for most subjects.

In regard to this clone: The antigen is unknown.

A multiplex PCR was run with 60 Vbeta primers and 13 Jbeta primers. Here immunoSEQ multiplex PCR was the method, and the copy in TCRdb shows in-frame clones only, minus some. The profile shows about 78,000 clones, 70% to 80% of them singletons. CDR3 length: 13 amino acids. Germline CDR1 SNHLY, CDR2 FYNNEI. V trimming: 8 bases; J trimming: 6 bases; junction bases outside the gene matches: 7. This receptor was taken from a woman between 45 and 65 years old in good health and CMV-seropositive. The specimen was PBMCs. The V call is TRBV2, the J call TRBJ2-1; TRBD2 aligns across 7 bases. The CDR3 is CASFGVAGNEQFF. The CDR3 nucleotides are TGTGCCAGCTTCGGGGTAGCGGGCAATGAGCAGTTCTTC.